These 4 T cell receptor beta chains share one sample of origin, sequenced in a study of cytomegalovirus exposure and HLA in healthy donors. The study ran its PCR with 60 Vbeta and 13 Jbeta primers. The repertoire was sequenced with immunoSEQ multiplex PCR; TCRdb's copy has only in-frame clones and lacks some. The sample consists of 55,000 to 65,000 clones, about 90% of them appearing once. Source material: PBMCs. The receptors derive from a man under 40 in good health and CMV-seropositive.

V gene TRBV5-5 combines with J gene TRBJ2-1; a possible D gene is TRBD2 (6 bases). Germline CDR1 SGHKS, CDR2 YYEKEE (reference sequence). V lost 0 bases and J 14 bases, leaving 30 bases between the germline ends. There are 18 residues in the CDR3. CDR3 protein: CASSLEPDYRDSTGEEFF. CDR3 in DNA: TGTGCCAGCAGCTTGGAGCCTGATTATCGGGACTCAACTGGAGAGGAGTTCTTC.

The chain uses TRBV9 and TRBJ2-3; the match to TRBD2 covers 7 bases. Per the germline V gene, CDR1 is SGDLS and CDR2 is YYNGEE. The CDR3 is 16 amino acids. The V segment lost 0 bases and the J segment 5 bases; nucleotides outside the gene matches: 9. This chain's CDR3 is CASSVALAEGVDTQYF. The DNA of the CDR3 is TGTGCCAGCAGCGTAGCTCTAGCGGAGGGAGTAGATACGCAGTATTTT.

CDR3 nucleotides: TGCAGTGAAAAACTCTCCTATGGCTACACCTTC. Translated: CSEKLSYGYTF. The rearrangement joins TRBV20-1 to TRBJ1-2, with D hard to call. This CDR3 comprises 11 residues. V lost 7 bases and J 4 bases, leaving 10 bases between the germline ends. The V gene's germline CDR1 is DFQATT and CDR2 SNEGSKA (reference sequence).

The J gene is TRBJ1-1, the V gene TRBV30; D gene unclear. The CDR3 runs 13 residues. In germline, CDR1 is GTSNPN, CDR2 SVGIG (reference sequence). Trimming took 0 bases from V and 1 from J, leaving 6 bases between them. The CDR3 here is CAWSVFRNTEAFF. The CDR3 coding sequence is TGTGCCTGGAGTGTTTTCCGGAACACTGAAGCTTTCTTT.